Shown below are 16 T cell receptor beta chains from a single sample sequenced in a study of cytomegalovirus exposure and HLA in healthy donors. PCR employed 60 Vbeta and 13 Jbeta primers. Repertoires were generated with immunoSEQ multiplex PCR, while TCRdb's copy carries only in-frame clones and drops some. The sample has 150,000 to 200,000 clones, about 75% seen once. The source material was PBMCs. These receptors were collected from a woman in her thirties or forties in good health and CMV-seropositive.

This clone was counted between two and nine times. The gene calls are TRBV28 and TRBJ2-5; D might be TRBD2 (6 bases). This CDR3 has 14 amino acids. V lost 7 bases, J lost 4 bases, and 16 bases lay in between. Germline values: CDR1 MDHEN, CDR2 SYDVKM. This CDR3 reads CASTGGGAGETQYF. The CDR3 coding sequence is TGTGCCAGCACGGGCGGCGGGGCGGGAGAGACCCAGTACTTC. The whole variable domain, remainder taken from reference TRBV28 and TRBJ2-5, is DVKVTQSSRYLVKRTGEKVFLECVQDMDHENMFWYRQDPGLGLRLIYFSYDVKMKEKGDIPEGYSVSREKKERFSLILESASTNQTSMYLCASTGGGAGETQYFGPGTRLLVL.

This clone was counted a few times. The rearrangement joins TRBV9 to TRBJ2-1; 7 nucleotides agree with TRBD2. The CDR3 spans 17 residues. Germline V gene lookup returns CDR1 SGDLS and CDR2 YYNGEE. J was trimmed by 6 bases and V by 3 bases; bases with no gene match: 15. The CDR3: CASSESQASGNPNEQFF. CDR3 nucleotide sequence: TGTGCCAGCAGCGAGTCCCAGGCTAGCGGAAATCCCAATGAGCAGTTCTTC.

This clone was detected once. The genes are TRBV15 and TRBJ1-2; 8 bases fit TRBD1. Germline V lookup: CDR1 LNHNV, CDR2 YYDKDF (reference sequence). With 5 bases clipped from V and 7 bases from J, the junction kept 12 bases outside the gene matches. CDR3 size: 15 residues. This chain's CDR3 is CATSAYRGGISGYTF. The CDR3 DNA reads TGTGCCACCAGCGCCTACAGGGGGGGAATTAGTGGCTACACCTTC.

This clone was detected a few times. This chain joins TRBV21-1 and TRBJ1-1; the table's D gene call, TRBD1, was not cross checked with the DNA. TRBV21-1 is classified as a pseudogene. The CDR3 is 17 amino acids. The CDR3: CASSPYGQDRGVGEAFF. As DNA, the CDR3 is TGTGCCAGCAGCCCTTATGGTCAGGACAGGGGTGTTGGTGAAGCTTTCTTT.

V gene TRBV6-1 combines with J gene TRBJ2-2, with 11 bases identical to TRBD2. J lost 2 bases, V lost 4 bases, and 6 bases had no gene match. The germline V gene has CDR1 MNHNS and CDR2 SASEGT. The length of the CDR3 is 17 residues. The CDR3 protein is CASSGSGTSGNTGELFF. In DNA, the CDR3 is TGTGCCAGCAGTGGGTCCGGGACTAGCGGAAACACCGGGGAGCTGTTTTTT.

This clone occurred once. V is TRBV11-2 and J is TRBJ2-1; D might be TRBD2 (7 bases). The CDR3 runs to 14 residues. Germline CDR1 reads SGHAT; CDR2 reads FQNNGV. V was shortened by 3 bases and J by 7 bases, with 13 bases between the two germline ends. The CDR3, as DNA: TGTGCCAGCAGCTTCCCGGGGAGGGGGAATGAGCAGTTCTTC. Translation gives CASSFPGRGNEQFF.

CDR3 in amino acids: CASSPGQGSRTEAFF. CDR3 nucleotides: TGTGCCAGCAGCCCTGGACAGGGATCAAGAACTGAAGCTTTCTTT. This rearrangement joins TRBV2 to TRBJ1-1, with 8 bases identical to TRBD1. CDR1 and CDR2 from the germline V gene are SNHLY and FYNNEI. This CDR3 comprises 15 residues. Trimming cost V 6 bases and J 5 bases; bases outside gene matches: 11.

The chain couples TRBV18 to TRBJ2-1, with a tentative D call TRBD2 (6 bases). Germline V CDR1 and CDR2: KGHSH, LQKENI. The V end lost 2 bases, the J end lost 4 bases, and 12 bases lay between the germline ends. The CDR3 loop spans 15 amino acids. As DNA, the CDR3 is TGTGCCAGCTCACCAGTTCCCGGGAGTTACAATGAGCAGTTCTTC. Translating it yields CASSPVPGSYNEQFF.

The chain uses TRBV27 and TRBJ1-1; TRBD1 agrees at 7 bases. V lost 2 bases, J lost 6 bases, and 3 bases stayed unmatched. Per germline, CDR1 MNHEY and CDR2 SMNVEV (reference sequence). The CDR3 has 13 residues. CDR3 region: CASSLRDSPEAFF. CDR3 coding DNA: TGTGCCAGCAGTTTAAGGGACAGCCCTGAAGCTTTCTTT.

The chain is built from TRBV29-1 and TRBJ1-1; a weak D match, TRBD1 (5 bases). Trimming removed 4 bases at V and 5 bases at J, with 14 bases between. Germline V gene lookup returns CDR1 SQVTM and CDR2 ANQGSEA. This CDR3 spans 13 amino acids. CDR3 protein: CSVARQLGTEAFF. For the CDR3, the DNA is TGCAGCGTTGCTCGACAGCTAGGGACTGAAGCTTTCTTT.

There are a few counts of this clone. This chain uses TRBV2 with TRBJ2-1; TRBD2 agrees at 8 bases. Germline V gene data show CDR1 as SNHLY and CDR2 as FYNNEI. V was clipped by 9 bases and J by 0 bases; unmatched bases: 4. The CDR3 is 14 residues long. CDR3 DNA: TGTGCCAGTGGGACTAGTAACTCCTACAATGAGCAGTTCTTC. Encoded protein: CASGTSNSYNEQFF.

The chain couples TRBV10-1 to TRBJ2-3; 12 positions agree with TRBD1. Unmatched junction bases numbered 3, after V lost 2 bases and J lost 6 bases. This CDR3 is 15 amino acids long. Germline CDR1 is WNHNN and CDR2 is SYGVQD (reference sequence). The CDR3 is CASSEPGQGADTQYF. The CDR3 bases are TGCGCCAGCAGTGAGCCGGGACAGGGGGCTGATACGCAGTATTTT.

The CDR3 loop reads CASSENRGREQYF. The CDR3 coding sequence is TGTGCCAGCAGTGAAAACAGGGGGCGCGAGCAGTACTTC. The chain combines TRBV6-5 with TRBJ2-7, with 9 positions matching TRBD1. The J segment lost 6 bases and the V segment lost 5 bases, leaving 5 bases of the junction unmatched. The length of the CDR3 is 13 residues. The V gene's germline CDR1 is MNHEY and CDR2 SVGAGI.

The rearrangement joins TRBV5-1 to TRBJ2-4; D perhaps matches TRBD2 (5 bases). The germline gives CDR1 SGHRS, CDR2 YFSETQ. The germline V and J ends were trimmed by 1 base and 2 bases, with 19 bases remaining between them. CDR3 length: 18 amino acids. CDR3 amino acids: CASSLYQEAEPPKNIQYF. CDR3 nucleotide sequence: TGCGCCAGCAGCTTGTATCAGGAGGCCGAGCCGCCCAAAAACATTCAGTACTTC.

The rearrangement links TRBV29-1 to TRBJ2-7, with D tentatively TRBD1 (5 bases). Germline V lookup: CDR1 SQVTM, CDR2 ANQGSEA. This CDR3 has 12 residues. V lost 6 bases and J lost 2, with 11 bases in between. The CDR3: CSVKDTAYEQYF. The CDR3 coding sequence is TGCAGCGTGAAGGACACTGCCTACGAGCAGTACTTC.

This clone appeared a few times. This CDR3 is CASSTYAGQSGNTIYF. CDR3 DNA sequence: TGTGCCAGTAGTACCTACGCCGGACAGTCCGGAAACACCATATATTTT. The chain uses TRBV19 and TRBJ1-3; the D gene is possibly TRBD1 (6 bases). The V end was cut by 4 bases, the J end by 4 bases, with 17 bases between. This CDR3 has 16 residues. Per germline, CDR1 LNHDA and CDR2 SQIVND (reference sequence).